The entry that follows covers one T cell receptor beta chain sequence. The antigen remains undetermined. This sample is drawn from a study of T cell responses to AZD1222 COVID-19 vaccine. Study outcomes and limitations: Baseline testing showed seropositivity in only a handful of AZD1222 recipients. Most donors were white British and more were female, and clonal diversity was possibly underestimated. Across the whole spike, CD4 TCRs peaked at regions 160-218 and 743-854. Reportedly, nearly half the spike-specific TCRs target unmutated variant regions.

Measured with immunoSEQ multiplex PCR; TCRdb has only the in-frame clones, and not every one. The table lists approximately 120,000 clones, about 89% of them singletons. Trimming took 9 bases from V and 4 from J, leaving 15 bases between them. The CDR3 consists of 13 residues. CDR1 LNHDA and CDR2 SQIVND come from the germline V gene (reference sequence). Source: peripheral blood, taken on day 0 of AZD1222 vaccination. The TCR originated in an adult in good health. The chain has TRBV19 and TRBJ1-1, with a possible D match to TRBD1 (6 bases). The CDR3 DNA is TGTGCCAGCCGCAGGGGATGGGGCACTGAAGCTTTCTTT. Translation: CASRRGWGTEAFF. The variable domain in full, with the rest retrieved from reference TRBV19 and TRBJ1-1, is DGGITQSPKYLFRKEGQNVTLSCEQNLNHDAMYWYRQDPGQGLRLIYYSQIVNDFQKGDIAEGYSVSREKKESFPLTVTSAQKNPTAFYLCASRRGWGTEAFFGQGTRLTVV.